This T cell receptor (beta chain) is drawn from a study of T cell changes during pregnancy in multiple sclerosis. The trim removed 5 bases at V and 6 bases at J, leaving 10 bases unmatched. The CDR3 sequence is 15 residues long. Germline-derived CDR1 and CDR2 are MNHNS and SASEGT. Clones were sequenced by immunoSEQ multiplex PCR, and TCRdb holds only the in-frame ones, with some missing. The data contain 40,000 or so clones, over 85% of them seen just once; the ten biggest clones take up 0.56%. The receptor's source is a female donor with multiple sclerosis, enrolled in a pregnancy study. The rearrangement uses TRBV6-1 and TRBJ1-1; 9 nucleotides line up with TRBD1. Specimen: CD4+ T cells from peripheral blood mononuclear cells, collected before pregnancy. CDR3 sequence (DNA): TGTGCCAGCAGTCCCCTACAGGGGGCAGGAGCTGAAGCTTTCTTT. It codes for CASSPLQGAGAEAFF.